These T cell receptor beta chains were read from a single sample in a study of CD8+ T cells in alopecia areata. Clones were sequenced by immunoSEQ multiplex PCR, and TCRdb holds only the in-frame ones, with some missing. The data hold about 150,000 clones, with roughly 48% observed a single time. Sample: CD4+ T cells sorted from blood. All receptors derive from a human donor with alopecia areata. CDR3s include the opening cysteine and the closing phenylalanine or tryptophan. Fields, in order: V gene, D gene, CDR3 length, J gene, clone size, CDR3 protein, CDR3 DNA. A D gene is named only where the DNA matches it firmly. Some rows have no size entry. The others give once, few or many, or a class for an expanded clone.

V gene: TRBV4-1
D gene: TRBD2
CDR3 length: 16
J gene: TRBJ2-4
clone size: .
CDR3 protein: CASSPGLADRKNIQYF
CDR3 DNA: TGCGCCAGCAGCCCAGGACTAGCGGATAGGAAAAACATTCAGTACTTC

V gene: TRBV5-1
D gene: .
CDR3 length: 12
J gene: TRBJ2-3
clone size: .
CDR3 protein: CASRSGSDTQYF
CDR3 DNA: TGCGCCAGCAGATCAGGGTCCGATACGCAGTATTTT

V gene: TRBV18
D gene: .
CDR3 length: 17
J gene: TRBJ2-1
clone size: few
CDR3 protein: CASSPPGGNPSRNEQFF
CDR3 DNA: TGTGCCAGCTCACCACCGGGTGGTAATCCGAGTCGCAATGAGCAGTTCTTC

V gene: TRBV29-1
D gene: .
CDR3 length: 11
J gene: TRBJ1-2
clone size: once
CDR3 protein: CSAEPGHGYTF
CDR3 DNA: TGCAGCGCCGAGCCAGGGCATGGCTACACCTTC

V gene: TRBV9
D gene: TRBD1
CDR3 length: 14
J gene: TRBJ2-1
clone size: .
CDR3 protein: CASSRDRTYNEQFF
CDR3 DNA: TGTGCCAGCTCGCGGGACAGGACCTACAATGAGCAGTTCTTC

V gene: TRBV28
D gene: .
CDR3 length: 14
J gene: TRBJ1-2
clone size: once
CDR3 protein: CASLHGTSPGGYTF
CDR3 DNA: TGTGCCAGCCTGCACGGGACTTCACCGGGAGGCTACACCTTC

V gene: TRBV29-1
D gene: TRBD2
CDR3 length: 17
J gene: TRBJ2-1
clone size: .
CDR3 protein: CSVEDWLKREGINEQFF
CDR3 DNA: TGCAGCGTTGAAGATTGGTTGAAGCGGGAGGGGATAAATGAGCAGTTCTTC

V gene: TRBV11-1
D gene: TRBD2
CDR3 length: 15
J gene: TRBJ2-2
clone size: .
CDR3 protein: CASSLGLAVTGELFF
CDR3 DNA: TGTGCCAGCAGCTTAGGCCTAGCGGTCACCGGGGAGCTGTTTTTT

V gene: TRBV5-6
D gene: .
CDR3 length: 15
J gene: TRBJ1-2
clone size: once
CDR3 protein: CASSLAAPVVYGYTF
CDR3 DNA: TGTGCCAGCAGCTTGGCAGCTCCCGTGGTTTACGGCTACACCTTC

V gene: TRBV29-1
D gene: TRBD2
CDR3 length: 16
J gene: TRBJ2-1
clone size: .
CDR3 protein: CSVGTWRERSYNEQFF
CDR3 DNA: TGCAGCGTTGGGACTTGGCGGGAGAGGTCCTACAATGAGCAGTTCTTC

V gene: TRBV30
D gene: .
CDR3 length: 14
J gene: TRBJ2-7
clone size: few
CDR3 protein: CAWSSLPGAYEQYF
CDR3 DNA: TGTGCCTGGAGTAGCCTCCCAGGTGCTTACGAGCAGTACTTC

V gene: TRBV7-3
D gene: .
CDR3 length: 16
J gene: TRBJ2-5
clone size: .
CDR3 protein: CASSLGPQVSEETQYF
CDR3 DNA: TGTGCCAGCAGCTTAGGCCCGCAGGTATCTGAAGAGACCCAGTACTTC

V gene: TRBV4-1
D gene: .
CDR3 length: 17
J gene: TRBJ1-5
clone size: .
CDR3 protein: CASSQVGLEYLNQPQHF
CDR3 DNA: TGCGCCAGCAGCCAAGTGGGATTGGAGTACCTCAATCAGCCCCAGCATTTT

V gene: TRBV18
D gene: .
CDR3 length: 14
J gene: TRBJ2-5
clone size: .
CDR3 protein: CASSPPPLGETQYF
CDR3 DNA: TGTGCCAGCTCACCACCCCCGCTCGGAGAGACCCAGTACTTC

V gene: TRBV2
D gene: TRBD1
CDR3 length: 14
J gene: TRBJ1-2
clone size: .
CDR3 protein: CASSDQGANYGYTF
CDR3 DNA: TGTGCCAGCAGTGACCAGGGGGCTAACTATGGCTACACCTTC

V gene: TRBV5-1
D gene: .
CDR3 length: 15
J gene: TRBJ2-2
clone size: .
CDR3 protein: CASSSGTTNTGELFF
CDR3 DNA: TGCGCCAGCAGCTCCGGGACAACGAACACCGGGGAGCTGTTTTTT

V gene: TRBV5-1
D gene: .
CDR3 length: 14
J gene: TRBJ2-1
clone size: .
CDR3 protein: CASSLTGKEDEQFF
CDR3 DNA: TGCGCCAGCAGCTTGACAGGGAAGGAAGATGAGCAGTTCTTC

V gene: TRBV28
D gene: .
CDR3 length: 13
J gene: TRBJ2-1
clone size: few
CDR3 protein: CASRLRGSNEQFF
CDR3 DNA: TGTGCCAGCAGGCTCCGGGGCTCTAATGAGCAGTTCTTC

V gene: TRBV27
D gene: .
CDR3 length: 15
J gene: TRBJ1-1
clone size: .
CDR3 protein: CASSLYPGPDTEAFF
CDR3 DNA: TGTGCCAGCAGTTTATATCCGGGACCCGACACTGAAGCTTTCTTT

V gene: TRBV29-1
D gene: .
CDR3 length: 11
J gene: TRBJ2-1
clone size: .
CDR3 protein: CSVGGTYEQFF
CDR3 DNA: TGCAGCGTTGGAGGGACTTATGAGCAGTTCTTC

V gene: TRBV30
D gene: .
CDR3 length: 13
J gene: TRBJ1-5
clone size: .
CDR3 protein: CAWSPGWDQPQHF
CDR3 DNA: TGTGCCTGGTCCCCCGGGTGGGATCAGCCCCAGCATTTT

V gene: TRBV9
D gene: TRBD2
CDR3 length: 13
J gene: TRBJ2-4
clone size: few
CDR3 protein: CASSAGLAVTQYF
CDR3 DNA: TGTGCCAGCAGCGCGGGACTAGCGGTAACTCAGTACTTC

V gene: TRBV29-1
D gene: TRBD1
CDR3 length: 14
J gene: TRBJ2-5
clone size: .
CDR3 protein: CSVEGPGTGETQYF
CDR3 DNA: TGCAGCGTTGAAGGGCCCGGGACAGGGGAGACCCAGTACTTC

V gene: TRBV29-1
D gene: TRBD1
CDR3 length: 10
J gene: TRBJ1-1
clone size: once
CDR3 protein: CSVSTGTAFF
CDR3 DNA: TGCAGCGTTTCGACAGGGACAGCTTTCTTT

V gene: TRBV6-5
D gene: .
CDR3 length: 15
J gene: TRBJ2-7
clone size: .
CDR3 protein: CASSSPRGNTYEQYF
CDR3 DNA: TGTGCCAGCAGTTCCCCGAGGGGTAATACCTACGAGCAGTACTTC

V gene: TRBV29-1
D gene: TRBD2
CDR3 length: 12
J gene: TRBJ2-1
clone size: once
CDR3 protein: CSVRGTSGHQFF
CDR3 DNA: TGCAGCGTGAGGGGGACTAGCGGACACCAGTTCTTC

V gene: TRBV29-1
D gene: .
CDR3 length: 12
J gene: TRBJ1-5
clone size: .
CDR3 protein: CSVESPGQPQHF
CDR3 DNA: TGCAGCGTTGAAAGTCCCGGTCAGCCCCAGCATTTT

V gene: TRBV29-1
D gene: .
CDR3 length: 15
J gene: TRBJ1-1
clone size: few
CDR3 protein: CSAVTGHTGSTEAFF
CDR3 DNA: TGCAGCGCAGTGACCGGACACACAGGGAGCACTGAAGCTTTCTTT

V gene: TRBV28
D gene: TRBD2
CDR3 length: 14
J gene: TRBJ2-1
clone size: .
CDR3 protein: CASSSAGTSFEQFF
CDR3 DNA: TGTGCCAGCAGTTCAGCCGGGACTAGCTTTGAGCAGTTCTTC

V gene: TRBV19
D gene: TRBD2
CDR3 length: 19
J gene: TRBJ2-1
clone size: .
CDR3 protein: CASSMRGQGRDYPRNEQFF
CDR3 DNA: TGTGCCAGTAGTATGAGGGGTCAGGGCCGGGACTACCCTCGCAATGAGCAGTTCTTC

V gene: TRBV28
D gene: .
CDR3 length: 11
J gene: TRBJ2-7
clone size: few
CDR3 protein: CASTQKYEQYF
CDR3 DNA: TGTGCCAGCACCCAAAAGTACGAGCAGTACTTC

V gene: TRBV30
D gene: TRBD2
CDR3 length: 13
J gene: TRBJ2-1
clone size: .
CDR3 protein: CAWKGGSYNEQFF
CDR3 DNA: TGTGCCTGGAAGGGCGGGAGTTACAATGAGCAGTTCTTC

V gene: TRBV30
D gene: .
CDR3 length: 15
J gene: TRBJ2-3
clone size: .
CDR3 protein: CACAPGPLITDTQYF
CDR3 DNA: TGTGCCTGCGCTCCGGGACCCCTTATCACAGATACGCAGTATTTT

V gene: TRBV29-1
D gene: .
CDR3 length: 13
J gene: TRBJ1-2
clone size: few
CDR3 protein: CSVVKGWGDGYTF
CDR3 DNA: TGCAGCGTTGTCAAGGGTTGGGGGGATGGCTACACCTTC

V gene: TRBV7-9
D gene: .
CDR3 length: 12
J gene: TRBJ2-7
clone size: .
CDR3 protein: CASSPNSYEQYF
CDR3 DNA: TGTGCCAGCAGCCCCAATTCATACGAGCAGTACTTC

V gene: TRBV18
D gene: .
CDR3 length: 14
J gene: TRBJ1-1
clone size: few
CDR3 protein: CASSPPTRNTEAFF
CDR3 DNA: TGTGCCAGCTCACCACCGACCAGAAACACTGAAGCTTTCTTT

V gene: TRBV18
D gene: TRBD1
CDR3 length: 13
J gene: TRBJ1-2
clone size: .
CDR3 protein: CASSPGDSEGYTF
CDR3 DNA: TGTGCCAGCTCACCAGGGGACAGCGAAGGCTACACCTTC

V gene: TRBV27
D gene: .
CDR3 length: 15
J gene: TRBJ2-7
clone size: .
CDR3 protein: CASSLASFLGAEQYF
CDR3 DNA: TGTGCCAGCAGTTTAGCATCGTTCTTGGGGGCCGAGCAGTACTTC

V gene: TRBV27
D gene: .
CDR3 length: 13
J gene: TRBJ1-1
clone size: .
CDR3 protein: CASSRSGIGEAFF
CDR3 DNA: TGTGCCAGCTCCCGGTCAGGGATTGGTGAAGCTTTCTTT

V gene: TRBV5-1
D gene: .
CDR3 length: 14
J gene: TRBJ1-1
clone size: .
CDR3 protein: CASSLEGFYTEAFF
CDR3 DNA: TGCGCCAGCAGCTTAGAGGGGTTCTACACTGAAGCTTTCTTT

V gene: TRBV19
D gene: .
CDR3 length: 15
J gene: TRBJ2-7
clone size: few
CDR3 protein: CASSPPGLGSHEQYF
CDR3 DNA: TGTGCCAGTAGCCCTCCCGGGTTAGGTTCCCACGAGCAGTACTTC

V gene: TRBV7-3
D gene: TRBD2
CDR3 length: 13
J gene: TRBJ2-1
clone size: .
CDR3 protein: CASSSRTRHEQFF
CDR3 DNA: TGTGCCAGCAGCTCGAGGACTAGACATGAGCAGTTCTTC

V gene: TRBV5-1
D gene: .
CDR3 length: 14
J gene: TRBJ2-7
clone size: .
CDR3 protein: CASSPSGPTYEQYF
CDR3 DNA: TGCGCCAGCAGCCCGAGCGGACCAACCTACGAGCAGTACTTC

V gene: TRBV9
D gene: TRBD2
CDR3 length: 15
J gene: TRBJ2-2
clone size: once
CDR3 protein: CASSVERGYTGELFF
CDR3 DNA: TGTGCCAGCAGCGTAGAGCGGGGTTACACCGGGGAGCTGTTTTTT

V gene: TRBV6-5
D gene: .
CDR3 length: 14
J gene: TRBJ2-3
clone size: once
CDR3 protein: CASRDADGTDTQYF
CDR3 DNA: TGTGCCAGCAGGGACGCAGACGGCACAGATACGCAGTATTTT

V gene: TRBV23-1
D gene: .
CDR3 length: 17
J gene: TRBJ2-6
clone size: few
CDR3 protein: CASSQPTPSSGANVLTF
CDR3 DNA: TGCGCCAGCAGTCAACCTACCCCGTCCTCTGGGGCCAACGTCCTGACTTTC

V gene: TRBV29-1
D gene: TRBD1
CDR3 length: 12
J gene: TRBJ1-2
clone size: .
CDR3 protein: CSGGTGGYGYTF
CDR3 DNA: TGCAGCGGGGGGACAGGGGGTTATGGCTACACCTTC

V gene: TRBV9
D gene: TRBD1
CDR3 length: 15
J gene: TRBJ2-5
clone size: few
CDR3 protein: CASSNHGTAQETQYF
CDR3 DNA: TGTGCCAGCAGCAACCACGGGACAGCCCAAGAGACCCAGTACTTC

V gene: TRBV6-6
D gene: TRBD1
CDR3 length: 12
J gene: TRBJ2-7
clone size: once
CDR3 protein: CASSNRGLEQYF
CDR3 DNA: TGTGCCAGCAGCAACAGGGGGCTCGAGCAGTACTTC

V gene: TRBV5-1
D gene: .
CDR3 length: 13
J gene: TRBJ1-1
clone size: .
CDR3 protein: CASSLDSITEAFF
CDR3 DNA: TGCGCCAGCAGCTTGGACAGTATCACTGAAGCTTTCTTT